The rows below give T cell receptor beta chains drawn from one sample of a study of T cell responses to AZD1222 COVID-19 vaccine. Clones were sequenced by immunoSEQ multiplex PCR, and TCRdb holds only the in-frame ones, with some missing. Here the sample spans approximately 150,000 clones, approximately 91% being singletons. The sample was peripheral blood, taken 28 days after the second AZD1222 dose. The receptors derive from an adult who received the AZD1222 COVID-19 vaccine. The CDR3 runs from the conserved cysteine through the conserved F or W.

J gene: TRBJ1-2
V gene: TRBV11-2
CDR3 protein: CASSLAGTGTYGYTF

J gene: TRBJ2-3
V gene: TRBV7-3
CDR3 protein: CASSSGLASPTQYF

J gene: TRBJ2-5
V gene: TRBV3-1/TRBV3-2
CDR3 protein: CASSQDPGTQYF

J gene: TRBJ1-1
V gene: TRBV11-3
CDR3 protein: CASSLTNTHPRAFF

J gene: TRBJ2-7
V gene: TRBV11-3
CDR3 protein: CASSFRSGRSYEQYF

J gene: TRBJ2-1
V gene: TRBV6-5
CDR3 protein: CASSRRVGNEQFF

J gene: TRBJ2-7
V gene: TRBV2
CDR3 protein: CASMLGFNSEQYF

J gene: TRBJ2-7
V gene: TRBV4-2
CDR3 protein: CASSQATGGSEQYF

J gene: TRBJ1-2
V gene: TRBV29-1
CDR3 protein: CSVEGVNGYTF

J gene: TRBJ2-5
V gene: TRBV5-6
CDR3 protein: CASSLGAGETQYF

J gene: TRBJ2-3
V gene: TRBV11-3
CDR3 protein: CASSLGPADTQYF

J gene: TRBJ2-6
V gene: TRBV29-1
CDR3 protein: CSVRGAGSLSGANVLTF

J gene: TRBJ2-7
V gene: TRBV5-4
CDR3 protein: CASSLWGSGARAYEQYF

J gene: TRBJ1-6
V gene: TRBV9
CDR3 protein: CASSVGLDNSPLHF

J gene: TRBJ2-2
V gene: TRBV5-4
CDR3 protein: CASSLVQGPTTGELFF

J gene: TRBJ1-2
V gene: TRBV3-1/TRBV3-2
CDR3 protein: CASSQGANLGYTF

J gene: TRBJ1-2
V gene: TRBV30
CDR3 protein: CAWSGELTVDGYTF

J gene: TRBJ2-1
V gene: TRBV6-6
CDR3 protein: CASSYSTQGAYNEQFF

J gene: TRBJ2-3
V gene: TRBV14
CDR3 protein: CASSRRPSSGTADTQYF

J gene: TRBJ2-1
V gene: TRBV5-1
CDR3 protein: CASLLTSARPHNEQFF

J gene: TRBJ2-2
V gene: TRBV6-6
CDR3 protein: CASISAIWAAGELFF

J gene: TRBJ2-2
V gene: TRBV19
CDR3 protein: CASSMERGIGELFF

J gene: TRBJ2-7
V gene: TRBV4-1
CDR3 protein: CASSQVDSSYEQYF

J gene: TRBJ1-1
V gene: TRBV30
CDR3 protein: CAGTRGASGTEAFF

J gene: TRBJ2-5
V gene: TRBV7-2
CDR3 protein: CASSLTRAVETQYF

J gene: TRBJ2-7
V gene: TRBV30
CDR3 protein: CAWSSGTSAYEQYF

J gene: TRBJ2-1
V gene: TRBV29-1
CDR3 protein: CSVDRLAGGYYNEQFF

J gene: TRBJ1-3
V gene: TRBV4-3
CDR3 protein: CASSQALLGGNTIYF

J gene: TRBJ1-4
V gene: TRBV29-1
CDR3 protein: CSVEMNTGANEKLFF

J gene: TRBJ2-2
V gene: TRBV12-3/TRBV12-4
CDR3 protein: CASRYGTGELFF

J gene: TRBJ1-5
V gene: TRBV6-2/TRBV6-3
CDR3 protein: CASSYPGGGYDQPQHF

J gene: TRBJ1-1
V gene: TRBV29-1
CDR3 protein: CSGGEGTNTEAFF

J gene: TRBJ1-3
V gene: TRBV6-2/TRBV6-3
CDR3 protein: CASSPRTGVFTGNTIYF

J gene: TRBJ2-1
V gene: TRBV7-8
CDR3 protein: CASSFRLAYNEQFF

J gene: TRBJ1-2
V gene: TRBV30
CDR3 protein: CAWSPGQAGYTF

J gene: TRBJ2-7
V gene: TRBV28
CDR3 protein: CASRRRGGASYEQYF

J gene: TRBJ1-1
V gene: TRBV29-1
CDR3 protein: CSVAGQGISSTEAFF

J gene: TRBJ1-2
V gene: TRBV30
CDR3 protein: CAWSRQTNYGYTF

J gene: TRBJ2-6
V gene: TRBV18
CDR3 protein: CASSPIKAGGSGANVLTF

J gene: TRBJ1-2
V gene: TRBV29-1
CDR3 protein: CSVTQGGNGYTF

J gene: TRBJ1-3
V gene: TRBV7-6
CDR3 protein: CASSSPDIDSGNTIYF

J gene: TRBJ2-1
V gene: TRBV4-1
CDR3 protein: CASSQDRDNEQFF

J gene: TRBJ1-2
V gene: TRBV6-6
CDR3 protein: CASSPKPRTGFNYGYTF

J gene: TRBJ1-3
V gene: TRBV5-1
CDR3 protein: CASSLEVAGGSGNTIYF

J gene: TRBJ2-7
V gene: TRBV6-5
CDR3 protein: CASSYARGQREQYF

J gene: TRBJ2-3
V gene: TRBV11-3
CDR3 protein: CASTYGGAGSTDTQYF

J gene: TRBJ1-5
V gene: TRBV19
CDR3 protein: CASTLSNQPQHF

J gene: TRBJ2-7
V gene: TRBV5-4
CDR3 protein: CASTDPKLISEQYF

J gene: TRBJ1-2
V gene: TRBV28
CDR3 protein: CASSLVGANYGYTF

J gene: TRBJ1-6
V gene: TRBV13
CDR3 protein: CASSSWTGKNNSPLHF

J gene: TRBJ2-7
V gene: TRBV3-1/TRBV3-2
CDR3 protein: CASSSGFSVPYF

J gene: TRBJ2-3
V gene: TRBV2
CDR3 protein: CASSELAGGLGAQYF

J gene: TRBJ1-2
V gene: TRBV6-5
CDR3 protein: CASGPLQGKGYTF

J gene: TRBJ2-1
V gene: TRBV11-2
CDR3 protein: CASSPWTNYNEQFF

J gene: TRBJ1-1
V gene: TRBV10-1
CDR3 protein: CASVEGKGLNTEAFF

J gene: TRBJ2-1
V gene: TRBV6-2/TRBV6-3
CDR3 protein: CASSRHLAGVSNEQFF

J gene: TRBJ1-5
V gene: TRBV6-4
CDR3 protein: CASSTDSNQPQHF

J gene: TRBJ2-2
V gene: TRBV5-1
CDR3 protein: CASSWDRGAAGELFF